This entry is about one TCR beta chain. Antigen: not known. The donors (healthy individuals) were bone marrow donors. This sample is drawn from a study of cytomegalovirus exposure and HLA in healthy donors. Study-level findings and limits: The study labeled approximately 150 TCR beta chains cytomegalovirus-associated. Later on, analysis showed that most CMV-associated TCR beta chains appeared to be HLA-restricted. Many donors shared some public TCRs, even though most TCR sequences were rare.

It was with 60 Vbeta and 13 Jbeta primers that the PCR ran. TCRdb's table, derived via immunoSEQ multiplex PCR, lists solely in-frame clones and lacks some. The sample lists fewer than 350,000 clones, 80% to 90% seen once, with more than 2% in the top ten. Germline lookup yields CDR1 MNHEY and CDR2 SVGAGI. V gave up 6 bases and J gave up 7 bases; unmatched junction bases: 11. This CDR3 has 15 amino acids. Sequencing was done on a sample of PBMCs. The TCR comes from a woman under 30 in good health and CMV-seronegative. The gene calls are TRBV6-5 and TRBJ2-1, with 8 bases lining up with TRBD1. This CDR3 reads CASSHHRTGRNEQFF. The CDR3 coding sequence is TGTGCCAGCAGCCACCACCGGACAGGGCGAAATGAGCAGTTCTTC.